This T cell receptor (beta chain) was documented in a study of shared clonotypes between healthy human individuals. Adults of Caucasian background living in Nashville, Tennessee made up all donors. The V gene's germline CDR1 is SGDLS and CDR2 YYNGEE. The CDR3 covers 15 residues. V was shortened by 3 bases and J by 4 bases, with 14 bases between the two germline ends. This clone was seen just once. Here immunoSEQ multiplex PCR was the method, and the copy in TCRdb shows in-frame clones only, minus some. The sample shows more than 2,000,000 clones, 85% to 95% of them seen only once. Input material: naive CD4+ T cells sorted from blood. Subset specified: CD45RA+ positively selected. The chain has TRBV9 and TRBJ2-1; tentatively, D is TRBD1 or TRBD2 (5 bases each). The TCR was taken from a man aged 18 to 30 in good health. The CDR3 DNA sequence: TGTGCCAGCAGCGCCCGGGACGGTTTATACAATGAGCAGTTCTTC. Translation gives CASSARDGLYNEQFF.